What follows is one TCR beta chain and its context. The antigen remains undetermined. The sample comes from a study of identical twins. General study points: Clonotypes of the beta chain that were abundant in cord blood carried fewer insertions (memory repertoires showed none). With monozygotic twins, out-of-frame TCR alpha sharing exceeded what models estimated.

MiXCR was run by TCRdb on the 5' RACE reads, yielding one entry per CDR3 protein. The data show 210,000 or so distinct CDR3 sequences, roughly 7.5% seen once. With V trimmed by 4 bases and J by 3 bases, 6 bases remained unmatched. This CDR3 spans 16 amino acids. The germline CDR1 and CDR2 sequences are SGHAT and FQNNGV. These data were also reused for a study on yellow fever vaccine responses in identical twins.

The clonotype comes from a woman in her late teens or twenties in good health. This chain uses TRBV11-2 with TRBJ2-1, with TRBD2 identical over 10 bases. The specimen was memory (CD45RO+) T cells sorted from blood. The CDR3 region has the DNA TGTGCCAGCAGCTCTTCGACTAGCGGGCTCTACAATGAGCAGTTCTTC. This translates into CASSSSTSGLYNEQFF.